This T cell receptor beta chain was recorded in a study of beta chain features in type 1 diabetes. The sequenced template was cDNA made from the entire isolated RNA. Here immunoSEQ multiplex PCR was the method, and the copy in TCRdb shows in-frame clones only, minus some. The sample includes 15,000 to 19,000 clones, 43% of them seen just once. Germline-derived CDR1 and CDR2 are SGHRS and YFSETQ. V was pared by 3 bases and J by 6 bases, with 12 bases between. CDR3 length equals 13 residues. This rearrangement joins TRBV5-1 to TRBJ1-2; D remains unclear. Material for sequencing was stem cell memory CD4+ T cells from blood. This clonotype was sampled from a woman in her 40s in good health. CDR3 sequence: CASSSSWGDGYTF. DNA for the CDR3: TGCGCCAGCAGCTCATCCTGGGGAGATGGCTACACCTTC. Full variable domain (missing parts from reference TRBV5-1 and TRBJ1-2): KAGVTQTPRYLIKTRGQQVTLSCSPISGHRSVSWYQQTPGQGLQFLFEYFSETQRNKGNFPGRFSGRQFSNSRSEMNVSTLELGDSALYLCASSSSWGDGYTFGSGTRLTVV.